The 2 T cell receptor beta chains listed next were all sequenced from one sample in a study of blood T cell repertoires in COVID-19. This table comes from immunoSEQ multiplex PCR, and its TCRdb copy is limited to in-frame clones, with some not included. Of about 220,000 clones in the sample, about 84% are singletons; the top ten hold 10% to 15%. Sequencing was performed on peripheral blood. Receptors originate from a human donor in a cohort sampled during active COVID-19.

The chain carries TRBV7-8 and TRBJ1-4; D is uncertain. V shed 1 base and J shed 7 bases, with 7 bases lying between them. CDR1 and CDR2 from the germline V gene are SGHVS and FQNEAQ. This CDR3 contains 13 residues. The CDR3 sequence is CASSLGALEKLFF. The CDR3 DNA sequence: TGTGCCAGCAGCTTAGGAGCCCTTGAAAAACTGTTTTTT.

The genes are TRBV20-1 and TRBJ1-2; no reliable D call. Germline values: CDR1 DFQATT, CDR2 SNEGSKA (reference sequence). With 3 bases removed from V and 4 bases from J, the gap between germline ends came to 6 bases. This CDR3 has 11 residues. As DNA, the CDR3 is TGCAGTGCTAGTGTCCTCTATGGCTACACCTTC. Its translation: CSASVLYGYTF.